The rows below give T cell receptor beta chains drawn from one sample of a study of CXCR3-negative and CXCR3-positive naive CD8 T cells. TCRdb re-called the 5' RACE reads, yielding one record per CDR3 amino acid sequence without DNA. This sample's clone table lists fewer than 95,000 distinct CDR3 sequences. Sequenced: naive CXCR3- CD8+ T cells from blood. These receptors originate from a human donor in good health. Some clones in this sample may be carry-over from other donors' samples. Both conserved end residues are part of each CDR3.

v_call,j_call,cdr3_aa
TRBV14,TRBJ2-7,CASSQTGTYEQYF
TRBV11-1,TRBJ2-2,CASSSETGELFF
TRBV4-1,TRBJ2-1,CASSQTVIAGYNEQFF
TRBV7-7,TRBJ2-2,CASSPESGGGELFF
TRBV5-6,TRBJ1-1,CASRDRMNTEAFF
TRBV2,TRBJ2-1,CAKERDSYNEQFF
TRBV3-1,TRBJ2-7,CASSQSDYPPSYEQYF
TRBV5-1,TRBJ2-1,CASSFSGGPNEQFF
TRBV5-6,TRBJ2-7,CASSLTAGANEQYF
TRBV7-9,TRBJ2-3,CASSDGTSGELGTQYF
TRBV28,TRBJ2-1,CASSLLQGSNEQFF
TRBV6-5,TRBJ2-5,CASSYSGIQETQYF
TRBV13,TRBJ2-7,CASSPSGQGVYEQYF
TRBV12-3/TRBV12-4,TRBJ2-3,CASSSGRSDTQYF
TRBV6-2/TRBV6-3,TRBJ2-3,CASSPGESTDTQYF
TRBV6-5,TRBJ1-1,CASSYLDREMELGYTEAFF
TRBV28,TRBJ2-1,CASSLAGGTHEQFF
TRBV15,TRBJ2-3,CATSRGSEGSRETQYF
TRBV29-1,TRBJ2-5,CSVEDRGGGEETQYF
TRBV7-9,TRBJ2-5,CASSWDRGLETQYF
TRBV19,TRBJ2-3,CASMGAGARSTDTQYF
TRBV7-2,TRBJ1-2,CASSFPGTAVGNYGYTF
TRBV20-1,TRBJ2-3,CSARDFGRLAFTDTQYF